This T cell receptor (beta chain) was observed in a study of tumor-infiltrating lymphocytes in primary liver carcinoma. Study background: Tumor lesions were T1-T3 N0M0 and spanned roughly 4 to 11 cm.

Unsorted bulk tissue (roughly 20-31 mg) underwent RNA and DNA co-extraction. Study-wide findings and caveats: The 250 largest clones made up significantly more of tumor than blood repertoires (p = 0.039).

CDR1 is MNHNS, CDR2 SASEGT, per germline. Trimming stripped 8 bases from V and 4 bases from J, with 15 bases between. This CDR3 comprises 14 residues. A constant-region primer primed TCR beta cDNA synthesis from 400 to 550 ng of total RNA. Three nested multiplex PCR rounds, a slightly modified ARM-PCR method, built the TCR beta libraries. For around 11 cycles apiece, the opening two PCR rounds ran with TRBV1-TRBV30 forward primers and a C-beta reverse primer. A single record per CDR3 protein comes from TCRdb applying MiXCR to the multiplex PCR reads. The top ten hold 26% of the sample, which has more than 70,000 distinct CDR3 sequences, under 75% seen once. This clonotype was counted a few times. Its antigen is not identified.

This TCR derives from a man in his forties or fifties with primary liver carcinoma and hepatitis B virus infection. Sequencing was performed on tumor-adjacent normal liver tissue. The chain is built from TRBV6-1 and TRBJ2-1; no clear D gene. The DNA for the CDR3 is TGTGCCAGCTGTGTCAAACTGACGTACAATGAGCAGTTCTTC. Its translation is CASCVKLTYNEQFF.